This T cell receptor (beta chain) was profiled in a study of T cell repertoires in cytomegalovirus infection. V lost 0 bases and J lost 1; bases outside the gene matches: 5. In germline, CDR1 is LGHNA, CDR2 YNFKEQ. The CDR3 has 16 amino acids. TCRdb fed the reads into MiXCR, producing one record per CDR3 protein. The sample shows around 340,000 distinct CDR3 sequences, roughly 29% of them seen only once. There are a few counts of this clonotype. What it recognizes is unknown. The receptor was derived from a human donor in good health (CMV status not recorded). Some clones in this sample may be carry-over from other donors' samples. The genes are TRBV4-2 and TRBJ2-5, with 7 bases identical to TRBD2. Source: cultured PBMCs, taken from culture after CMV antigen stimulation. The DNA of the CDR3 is TGTGCCAGCAGCCAAGAGGGAGCGGGACCCCAAGAGACCCAGTACTTC. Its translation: CASSQEGAGPQETQYF.